These T cell receptor beta chains were read from a single sample in a study of STAT3 mutations in large granular lymphocyte leukemia. Clones were sequenced by immunoSEQ multiplex PCR, and TCRdb holds only the in-frame ones, with some missing. The table has 15,000 or so clones, roughly 91% seen once. Sequenced input: peripheral blood mononuclear cells. These receptors all stem from a woman aged 45 to 65 with T-cell large granular lymphocyte leukemia. Some clones in this sample may be carry-over from other donors' samples. Each CDR3 is given with its conserved first and last residue. D genes are given only for firm matches. The listing skips clone size in some rows; elsewhere it reads once, few, many or a size class.

V gene	J gene	D gene	clone size	CDR3 DNA	CDR3 protein
TRBV27	TRBJ2-2	.	.	TGTGCCAGCAGCTTCCTAAACACCGGGGAGCTGTTTTTT	CASSFLNTGELFF
TRBV28	TRBJ1-5	.	.	TGTGCCAGCAGACTAGACGGGAATCAGCCCCAGCATTTT	CASRLDGNQPQHF
TRBV19	TRBJ1-1	.	once	TGTGCCAGTAGTAATCAGGGGCGGATTTCCCGGAGCACTGAAGCTTTCTTT	CASSNQGRISRSTEAFF
TRBV11-2	TRBJ1-2	.	.	TGTGCCAGCAGCTTGAGTCTCGGGAACTATGGCTACACCTTC	CASSLSLGNYGYTF
TRBV5-1	TRBJ2-1	TRBD1	.	TGCGCCAGCAGCTTGGGGACAGGGGGTTTTTTTCGTTCCTACAATGAGCAGTTCTTC	CASSLGTGGFFRSYNEQFF
TRBV5-1	TRBJ2-7	TRBD2	.	TGCGCCAGCAGCCCGCTAGCGGGAGGGGGGTACGAGCAGTACTTC	CASSPLAGGGYEQYF
TRBV7-2	TRBJ1-2	.	once	TGTGCCAGCAGCTTGCCTGGTTGGGGGGGAAACTATGGCTACACCTTC	CASSLPGWGGNYGYTF
TRBV19	TRBJ2-1	TRBD2	.	TGTGCCAGTAGTATGCCCGCGGGAGCGAGCAATGAGCAGTTCTTC	CASSMPAGASNEQFF
TRBV6-5	TRBJ2-7	.	once	TGTGCCAGCAGTCCCCCAGCGCTTGGGGAGCAGTACTTC	CASSPPALGEQYF
TRBV6-5	TRBJ1-5	.	.	TGTGCCAGCAGCAGGACTACAAATCAGCCCCAGCATTTT	CASSRTTNQPQHF
TRBV7-2	TRBJ1-4	TRBD1	.	TGTGCCAGCAGCCATGGGACAGCCGTTAATGAAAAACTGTTTTTT	CASSHGTAVNEKLFF
TRBV18	TRBJ1-4	TRBD1	.	TGTGCCAGCTCACCAACACAGGGGAGAACTAATGAAAAACTGTTTTTT	CASSPTQGRTNEKLFF
TRBV7-9	TRBJ1-1	.	.	TGTGCCAGCAGCCATCCGGCTACAGAAGCTTTCTTT	CASSHPATEAFF
TRBV7-9	TRBJ2-7	TRBD2	.	TGTGCCAGCAGCTCTAGGCGGTCGGGAGGTCGGGACGAGCAGTACTTC	CASSSRRSGGRDEQYF
TRBV5-4	TRBJ2-3	.	.	TGTGCCAGCAGCTCATCCAGGGGTTCGCAGTATTTT	CASSSSRGSQYF
TRBV27	TRBJ2-3	.	.	TGTGCCAGCAGTTTTACGGCTATCGGGCTGGCAGATACGCAGTATTTT	CASSFTAIGLADTQYF
TRBV28	TRBJ1-5	.	.	TGTGCCAGCAGTTTTCGGGGTGCGGGCAATCAGCCCCAGCATTTT	CASSFRGAGNQPQHF
TRBV27	TRBJ2-6	.	.	TGTGCCAGCAGTTCCCCGGGATCTGGGGCCAACGTCCTGACTTTC	CASSSPGSGANVLTF
TRBV9	TRBJ1-5	.	.	TGTGCCAGCAGCCTTGGAGGGAATAGCAATCAGCCCCAGCATTTT	CASSLGGNSNQPQHF
TRBV5-1	TRBJ2-7	TRBD1	.	TGCGCCAGCAGCCCCGGGGACAGTACGGAGCAGTACTTC	CASSPGDSTEQYF
TRBV5-1	TRBJ2-3	.	few	TGCGCCAGCAGCTTAGAGGACCTCACAGATACGCAGTATTTT	CASSLEDLTDTQYF
TRBV19	TRBJ2-7	.	.	TGTGCCAGTAGTGTAACCGGGACCGGGGGCCTCGAGCAGTACTTC	CASSVTGTGGLEQYF
TRBV27	TRBJ2-3	TRBD2	.	TGTGCCAGCAGGAAGAGCGGGACTAGCCCAGATACGCAGTATTTT	CASRKSGTSPDTQYF
TRBV5-1	TRBJ1-2	.	.	TGCGCCAGCAGTAGGGGGGACTATGGCTACACCTTC	CASSRGDYGYTF
TRBV25-1	TRBJ2-3	TRBD2	.	TGTGCCAGCAGTGCAAGCGGGAGGGCCAAGGATACGCAGTATTTT	CASSASGRAKDTQYF
TRBV4-3	TRBJ2-7	TRBD1	.	TGCGCCAGCAGCCAAGAGAGGACAGGGGCCTACGAGCAGTACTTC	CASSQERTGAYEQYF
TRBV5-4	TRBJ1-2	TRBD1	.	TGTGCCAGCAGCGTGGACAGGGCGAACCATGGCTACACCTTC	CASSVDRANHGYTF
TRBV29-1	TRBJ2-5	.	.	TGCAGCGGGGGCGGGGACCTCCAAGAGACCCAGTACTTC	CSGGGDLQETQYF
TRBV7-2	TRBJ2-3	.	once	TGTGCCAGCAGCTTAAGGGAGGTTATGGCAGATACGCAGTATTTT	CASSLREVMADTQYF